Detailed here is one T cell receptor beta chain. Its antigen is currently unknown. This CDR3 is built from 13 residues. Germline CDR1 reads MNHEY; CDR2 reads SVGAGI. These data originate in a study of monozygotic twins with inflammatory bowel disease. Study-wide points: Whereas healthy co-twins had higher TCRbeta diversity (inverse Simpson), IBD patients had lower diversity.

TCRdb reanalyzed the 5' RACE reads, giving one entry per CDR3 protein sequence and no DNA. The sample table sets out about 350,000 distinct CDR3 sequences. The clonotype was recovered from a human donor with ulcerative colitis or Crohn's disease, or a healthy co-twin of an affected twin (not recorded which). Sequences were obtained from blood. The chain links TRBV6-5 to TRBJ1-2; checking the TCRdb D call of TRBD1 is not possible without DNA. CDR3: CASSPGQLSGYTF.